This T cell receptor beta chain was observed in a study of T cell responses to AZD1222 COVID-19 vaccine. Study-wide points: Seropositive status at baseline applied to only five or six AZD1222 recipients. Clonal diversity was possibly underestimated, and white British individuals and females predominated among donors.

The assay was immunoSEQ multiplex PCR, and TCRdb's table has in-frame clones only and misses some. Of some 150,000 clones listed, about 93% were seen once; the top ten hold around 1.9%. CDR1 and CDR2 from the germline V gene are MDHEN and SYDVKM. The length of the CDR3 is 17 residues. V gave up 7 bases and J gave up 0 bases; unmatched junction bases: 12. On this clone itself: Its antigen remains unknown.

The sample was peripheral blood, taken on day 0 of AZD1222 vaccination. This clonotype was obtained from an adult in good health. This sequence joins TRBV28 and TRBJ2-1, with 7 bases fitting TRBD2. The CDR3 loop reads CASIASGTRGSYNEQFF. The CDR3, as DNA: TGTGCCAGCATCGCCAGCGGGACGAGGGGCTCCTACAATGAGCAGTTCTTC.